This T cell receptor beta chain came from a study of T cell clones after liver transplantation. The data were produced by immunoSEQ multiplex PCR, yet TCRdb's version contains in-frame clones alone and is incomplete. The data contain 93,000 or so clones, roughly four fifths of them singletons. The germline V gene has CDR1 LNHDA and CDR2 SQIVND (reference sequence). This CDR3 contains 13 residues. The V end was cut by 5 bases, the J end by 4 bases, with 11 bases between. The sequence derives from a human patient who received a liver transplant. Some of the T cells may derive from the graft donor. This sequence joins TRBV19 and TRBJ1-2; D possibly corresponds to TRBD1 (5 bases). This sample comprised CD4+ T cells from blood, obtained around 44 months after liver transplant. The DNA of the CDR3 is TGTGCCAGTAGTCCCGGGGACTTCTATGGCTACACCTTC. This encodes CASSPGDFYGYTF.